This T cell receptor beta chain derives from a study of OX40 agonist ivuxolimab in advanced cancers. V lost 4 bases to trimming and J lost 3 bases, with 15 bases between them. The CDR3 is 15 residues long. Germline V lookup: CDR1 SGHKS, CDR2 YYEKEE (reference sequence). Libraries were prepared by immunoSEQ multiplex PCR; TCRdb keeps only in-frame clonotypes and omits some of them. Seen here are fewer than 10,000 clones, 89% observed once, and the top ten hold roughly 13%. The origin of this receptor is an adult with an advanced solid tumor such as melanoma, head and neck, liver or kidney cancer. The chain has TRBV5-5 and TRBJ2-3, with D possibly matching TRBD2 (6 bases). The sequences come from CD4+ or CD8+ T cells sorted from blood, collected in a trial of the OX40 agonist ivuxolimab. CDR3 DNA: TGTGCCAGCAGCCTACTAACGGGAGTGACAGATACGCAGTATTTT. Protein product: CASSLLTGVTDTQYF.